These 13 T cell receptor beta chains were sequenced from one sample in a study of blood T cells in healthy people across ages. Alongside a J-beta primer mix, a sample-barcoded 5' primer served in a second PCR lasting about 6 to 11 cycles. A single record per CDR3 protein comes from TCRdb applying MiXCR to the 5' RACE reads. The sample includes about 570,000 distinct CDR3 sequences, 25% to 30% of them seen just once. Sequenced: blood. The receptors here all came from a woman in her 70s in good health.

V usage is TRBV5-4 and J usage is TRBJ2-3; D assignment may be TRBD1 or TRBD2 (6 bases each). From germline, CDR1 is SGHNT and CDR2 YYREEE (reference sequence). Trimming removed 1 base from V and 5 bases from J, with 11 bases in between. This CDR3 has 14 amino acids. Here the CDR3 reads CASSLRGAQDTQYF. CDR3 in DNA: TGTGCCAGCAGCTTGAGGGGGGCGCAAGATACGCAGTATTTT.

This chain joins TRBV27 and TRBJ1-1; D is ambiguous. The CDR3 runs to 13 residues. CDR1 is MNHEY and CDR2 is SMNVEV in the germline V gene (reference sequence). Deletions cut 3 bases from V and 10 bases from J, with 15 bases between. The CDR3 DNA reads TGTGCCAGCAGTTTTTCCGAAGGTCGTCGAGCTTTCTTT. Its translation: CASSFSEGRRAFF.

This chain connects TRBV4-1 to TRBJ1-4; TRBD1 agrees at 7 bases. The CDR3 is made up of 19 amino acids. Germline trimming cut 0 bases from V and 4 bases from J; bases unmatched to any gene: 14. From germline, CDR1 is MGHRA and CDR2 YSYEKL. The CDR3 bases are TGCGCCAGCAGCCAAGATTGGGGACGGCTTGGGACAGTTAATGAAAAACTGTTTTTT. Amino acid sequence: CASSQDWGRLGTVNEKLFF.

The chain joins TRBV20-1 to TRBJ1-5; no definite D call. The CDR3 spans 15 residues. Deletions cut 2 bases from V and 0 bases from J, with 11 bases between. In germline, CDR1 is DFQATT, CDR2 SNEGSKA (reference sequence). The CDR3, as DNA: TGCAGTGCTAGAATACCCACAGATAGCAATCAGCCCCAGCATTTT. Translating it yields CSARIPTDSNQPQHF.

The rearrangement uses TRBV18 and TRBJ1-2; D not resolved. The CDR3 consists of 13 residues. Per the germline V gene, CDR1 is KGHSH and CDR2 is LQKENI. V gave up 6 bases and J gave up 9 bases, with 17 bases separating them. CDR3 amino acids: CASSYRVEHCYTF. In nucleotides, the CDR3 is TGTGCCAGCTCTTACCGGGTCGAACATTGCTACACCTTC.

The CDR3 loop is CASSLGVGNEQFF. DNA for the CDR3: TGTGCCAGCAGTTTAGGTGTGGGGAATGAGCAGTTCTTC. The genes are TRBV28 and TRBJ2-1, with D uncertain. The germline V gene encodes CDR1 MDHEN and CDR2 SYDVKM. The CDR3 contains 13 residues. The V gene lost 2 bases and the J gene lost 7 bases, with 9 bases spanning the gap.

The CDR3 bases are TGTGCCAGCCACCCGGGACAGGTTAGGGAGACCCAGTACTTC. Its translation is CASHPGQVRETQYF. This rearrangement joins TRBV6-5 to TRBJ2-5, with 8 bases aligning to TRBD1. The CDR3 totals 14 residues. Trimming cost V 8 bases and J 5 bases; bases outside gene matches: 10. The germline V gene encodes CDR1 MNHEY and CDR2 SVGAGI.

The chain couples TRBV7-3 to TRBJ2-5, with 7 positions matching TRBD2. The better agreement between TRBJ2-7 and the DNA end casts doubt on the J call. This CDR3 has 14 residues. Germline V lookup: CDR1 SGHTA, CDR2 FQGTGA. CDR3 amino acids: CASSLGGGGDEQYF. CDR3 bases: TGTGCCAGCAGCTTGGGCGGGGGAGGCGACGAGCAGTACTTC.

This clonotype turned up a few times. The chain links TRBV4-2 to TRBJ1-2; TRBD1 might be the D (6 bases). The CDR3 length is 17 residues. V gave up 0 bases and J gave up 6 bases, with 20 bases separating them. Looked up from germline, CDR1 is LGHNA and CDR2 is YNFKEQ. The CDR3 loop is CASSQERGGGASDGYTF. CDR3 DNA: TGTGCCAGCAGCCAAGAAAGGGGCGGGGGCGCGTCCGATGGCTACACCTTC.

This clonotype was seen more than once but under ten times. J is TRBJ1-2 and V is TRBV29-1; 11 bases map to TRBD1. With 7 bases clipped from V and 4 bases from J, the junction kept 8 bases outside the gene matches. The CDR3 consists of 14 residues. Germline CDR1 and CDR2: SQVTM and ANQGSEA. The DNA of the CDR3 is TGCAGCGCTGTAACCGGGACAGGGGGCTATGGCTACACCTTC. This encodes CSAVTGTGGYGYTF.

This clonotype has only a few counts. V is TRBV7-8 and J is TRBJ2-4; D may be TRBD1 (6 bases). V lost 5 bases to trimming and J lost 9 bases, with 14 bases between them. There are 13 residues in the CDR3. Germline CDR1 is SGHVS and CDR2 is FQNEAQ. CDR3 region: CASSPTLQGIQYF. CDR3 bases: TGTGCCAGCAGCCCCACCCTACAGGGCATTCAGTACTTC.

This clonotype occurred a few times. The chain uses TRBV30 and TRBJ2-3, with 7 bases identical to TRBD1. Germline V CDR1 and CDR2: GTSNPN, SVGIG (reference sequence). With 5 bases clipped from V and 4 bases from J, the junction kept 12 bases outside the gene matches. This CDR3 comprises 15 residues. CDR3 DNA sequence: TGTGCCTGGGGGACACTCAGGGGGAACGCAGATACGCAGTATTTT. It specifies CAWGTLRGNADTQYF.

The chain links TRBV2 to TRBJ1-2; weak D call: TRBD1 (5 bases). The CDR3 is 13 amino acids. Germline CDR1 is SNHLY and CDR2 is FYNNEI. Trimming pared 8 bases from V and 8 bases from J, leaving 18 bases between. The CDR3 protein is CASSPFQGKGYTF. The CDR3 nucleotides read TGTGCCAGCTCCCCTTTCCAGGGAAAAGGCTACACCTTC.